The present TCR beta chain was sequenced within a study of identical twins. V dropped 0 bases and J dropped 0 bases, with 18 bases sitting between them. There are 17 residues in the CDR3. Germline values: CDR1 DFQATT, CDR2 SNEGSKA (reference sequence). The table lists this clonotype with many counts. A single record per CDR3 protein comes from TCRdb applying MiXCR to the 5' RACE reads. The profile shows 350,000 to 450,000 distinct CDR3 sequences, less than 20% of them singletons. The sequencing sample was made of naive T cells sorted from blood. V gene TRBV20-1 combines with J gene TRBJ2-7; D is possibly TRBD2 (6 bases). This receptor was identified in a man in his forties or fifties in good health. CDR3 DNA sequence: TGCAGTGCTAGAGACACGGGAGAGGCGCGGCACTCCTACGAGCAGTACTTC. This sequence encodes CSARDTGEARHSYEQYF.